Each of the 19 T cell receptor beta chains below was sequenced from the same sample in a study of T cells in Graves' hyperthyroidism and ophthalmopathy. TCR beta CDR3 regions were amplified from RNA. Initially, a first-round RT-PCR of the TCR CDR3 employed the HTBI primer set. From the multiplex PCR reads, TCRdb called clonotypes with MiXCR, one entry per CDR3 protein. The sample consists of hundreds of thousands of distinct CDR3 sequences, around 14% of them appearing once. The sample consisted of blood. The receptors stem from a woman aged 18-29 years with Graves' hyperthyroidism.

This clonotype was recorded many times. This CDR3 is CASSLGGLGGGRKDNEQFF. CDR3 in DNA: TGTGCCAGCAGTTTAGGGGGGCTCGGTGGCGGGAGAAAGGACAATGAGCAGTTCTTC. V usage is TRBV12-3 or TRBV12-4 and J usage is TRBJ2-1; TRBD2 is a possible D gene (7 bases). This CDR3 is 19 amino acids long. Between the trimmed V and J ends, which lost 1 base and 5 bases, there was a span of 24 bases.

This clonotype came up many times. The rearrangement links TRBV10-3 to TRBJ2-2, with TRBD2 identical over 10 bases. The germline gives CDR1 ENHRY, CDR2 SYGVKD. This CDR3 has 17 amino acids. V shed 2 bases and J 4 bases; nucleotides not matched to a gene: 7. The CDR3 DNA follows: TGTGCCATCAGTGAGCCGCTAGCGGGAGAAGGCACCGGGGAGCTGTTTTTT. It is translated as CAISEPLAGEGTGELFF.

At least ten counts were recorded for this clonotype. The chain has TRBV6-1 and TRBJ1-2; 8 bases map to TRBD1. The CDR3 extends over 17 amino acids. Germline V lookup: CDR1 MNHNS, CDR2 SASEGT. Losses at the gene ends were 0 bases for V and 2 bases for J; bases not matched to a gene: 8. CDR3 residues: CASSEAGARTGNYGYTF. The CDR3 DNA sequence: TGTGCCAGCAGTGAAGCCGGAGCCCGGACAGGGAACTATGGCTACACCTTC.

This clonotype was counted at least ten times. The CDR3 sequence is CASSYRDPVQETQYF. CDR3 in DNA: TGTGCCAGCAGTTACCGGGATCCCGTACAAGAGACCCAGTACTTC. The chain has TRBV27 and TRBJ2-5; the D gene is possibly TRBD2 (5 bases). V lost 4 bases and J 2 bases, leaving 14 bases between the germline ends. This CDR3 is built from 15 residues. Germline assignment: CDR1 MNHEY and CDR2 SMNVEV (reference sequence).

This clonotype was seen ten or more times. CDR3 sequence reads: CSANPNSLMNTEAFF. The CDR3 DNA reads TGCAGTGCTAACCCGAATAGTTTAATGAACACTGAAGCTTTCTTT. The gene calls are TRBV20-1 and TRBJ1-1; D is unresolved. This CDR3 comprises 15 residues. Trimming stripped 4 bases from V and 0 bases from J, with 15 bases between. Looked up from germline, CDR1 is DFQATT and CDR2 is SNEGSKA (reference sequence).

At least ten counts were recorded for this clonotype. The CDR3 DNA is TGTGCCACCAGCAGAGATCCACGGGGCCAAGAGACCCAGTACTTC. This translates into CATSRDPRGQETQYF. The V and J genes are TRBV15 and TRBJ2-5; D may be TRBD2 (5 bases). This CDR3 comprises 15 residues. Trimming left V 0 bases short and J 1 base short, with 9 bases between. Germline values: CDR1 LNHNV, CDR2 YYDKDF (reference sequence). The full variable domain, in which reference TRBV15 and TRBJ2-5 provide the parts outside the CDR3, is DAMVIQNPRYQVTQFGKPVTLSCSQTLNHNVMYWYQQKSSQAPKLLFHYYDKDFNNEADTPDNFQSRRPNTSFCFLDIRSPGLGDTAMYLCATSRDPRGQETQYFGPGTRLLVL.

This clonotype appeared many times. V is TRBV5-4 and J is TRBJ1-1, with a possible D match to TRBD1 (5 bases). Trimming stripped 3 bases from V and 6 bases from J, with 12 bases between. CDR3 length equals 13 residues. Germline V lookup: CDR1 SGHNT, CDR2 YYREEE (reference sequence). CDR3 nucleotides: TGTGCCAGCAGCTGGTCGAGGGACTCTGAAGCTTTCTTT. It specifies CASSWSRDSEAFF.

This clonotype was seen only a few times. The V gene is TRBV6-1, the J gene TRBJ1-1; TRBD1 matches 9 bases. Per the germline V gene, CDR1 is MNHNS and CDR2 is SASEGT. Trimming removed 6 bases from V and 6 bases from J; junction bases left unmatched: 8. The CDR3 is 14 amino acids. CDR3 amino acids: CASRTGTGWSEAFF. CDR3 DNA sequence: TGTGCCAGCAGGACCGGGACAGGGTGGTCTGAAGCTTTCTTT.

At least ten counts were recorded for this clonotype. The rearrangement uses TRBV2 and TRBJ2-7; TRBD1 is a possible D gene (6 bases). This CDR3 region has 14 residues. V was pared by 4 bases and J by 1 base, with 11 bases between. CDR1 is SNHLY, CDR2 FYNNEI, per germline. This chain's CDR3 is CASSADRSSYEQYF. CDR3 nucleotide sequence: TGTGCCAGCAGTGCTGACAGGTCTTCCTACGAGCAGTACTTC.

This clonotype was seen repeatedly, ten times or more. The CDR3 reads CASSSGPDSYEQYF. The CDR3 DNA follows: TGCGCCAGCAGCTCAGGGCCCGACTCCTACGAGCAGTACTTC. V gene TRBV5-1 combines with J gene TRBJ2-7; maybe TRBD1 (5 bases). This CDR3 comprises 14 residues. Trimming shortened V by 3 bases and J by 0 bases, and 10 bases separated the two germline ends. Per the germline V gene, CDR1 is SGHRS and CDR2 is YFSETQ.

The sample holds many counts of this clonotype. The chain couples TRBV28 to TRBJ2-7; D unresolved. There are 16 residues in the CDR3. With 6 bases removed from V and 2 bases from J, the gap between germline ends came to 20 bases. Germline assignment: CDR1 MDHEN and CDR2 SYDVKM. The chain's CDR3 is CASSIPRTSSPYEQYF. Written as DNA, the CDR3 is TGTGCCAGCAGCATTCCCCGCACCTCTTCCCCCTACGAGCAGTACTTC.

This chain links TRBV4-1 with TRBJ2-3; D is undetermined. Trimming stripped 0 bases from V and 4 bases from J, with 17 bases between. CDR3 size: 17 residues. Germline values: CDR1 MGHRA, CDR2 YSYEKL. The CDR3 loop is CASSQDRWPIRPDTQYF. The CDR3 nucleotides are TGCGCCAGCAGCCAAGATAGGTGGCCGATTAGGCCAGATACGCAGTATTTT.

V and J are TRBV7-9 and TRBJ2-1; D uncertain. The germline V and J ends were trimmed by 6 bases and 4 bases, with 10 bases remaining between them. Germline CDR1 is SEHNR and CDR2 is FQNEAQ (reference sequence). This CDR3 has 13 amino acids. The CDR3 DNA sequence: TGTGCCAGCAGTTGGGATGCTTACAATGAGCAGTTCTTC. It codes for CASSWDAYNEQFF.

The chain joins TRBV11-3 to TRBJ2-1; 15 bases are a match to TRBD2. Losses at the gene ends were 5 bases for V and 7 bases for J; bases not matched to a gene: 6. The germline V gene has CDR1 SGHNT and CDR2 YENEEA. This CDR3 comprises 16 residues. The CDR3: CASSPAGTSGRNEQFF. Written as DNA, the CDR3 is TGTGCCAGCAGCCCAGCCGGGACTAGCGGGAGGAATGAGCAGTTCTTC.

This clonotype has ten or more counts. The CDR3 spells CASGPSTSLGPDYNEQFF. The DNA of the CDR3 is TGTGCTAGTGGCCCATCTACGTCACTGGGGCCGGACTACAATGAGCAGTTCTTC. J is TRBJ2-1 and V is TRBV12-5; a possible D gene is TRBD1 (5 bases). This CDR3 region has 18 residues. The germline V and J ends were trimmed by 6 bases and 3 bases, with 24 bases remaining between them. Germline V gene data show CDR1 as LGHNT and CDR2 as FRNRAP.

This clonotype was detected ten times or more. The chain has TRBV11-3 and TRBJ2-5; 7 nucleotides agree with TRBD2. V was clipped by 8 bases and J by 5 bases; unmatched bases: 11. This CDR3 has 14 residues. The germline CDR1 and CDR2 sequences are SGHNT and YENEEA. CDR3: CASARGGTIETQYF. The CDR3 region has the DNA TGTGCCAGCGCCCGGGGAGGGACGATTGAGACCCAGTACTTC.

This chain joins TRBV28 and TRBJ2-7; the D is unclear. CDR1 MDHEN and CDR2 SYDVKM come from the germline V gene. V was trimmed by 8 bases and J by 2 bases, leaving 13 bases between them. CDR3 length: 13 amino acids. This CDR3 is CASEYGPTYEQYF. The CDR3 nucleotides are TGTGCCAGCGAATACGGGCCTACCTACGAGCAGTACTTC. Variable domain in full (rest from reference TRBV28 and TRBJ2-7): DVKVTQSSRYLVKRTGEKVFLECVQDMDHENMFWYRQDPGLGLRLIYFSYDVKMKEKGDIPEGYSVSREKKERFSLILESASTNQTSMYLCASEYGPTYEQYFGPGTRLTVT.

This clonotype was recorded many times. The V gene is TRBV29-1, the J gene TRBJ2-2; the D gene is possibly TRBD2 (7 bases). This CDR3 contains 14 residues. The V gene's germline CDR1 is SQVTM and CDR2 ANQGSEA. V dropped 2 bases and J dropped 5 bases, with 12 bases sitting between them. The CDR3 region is CSVETGGWTGELFF. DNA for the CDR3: TGCAGCGTTGAAACGGGGGGCTGGACCGGGGAGCTGTTTTTT.

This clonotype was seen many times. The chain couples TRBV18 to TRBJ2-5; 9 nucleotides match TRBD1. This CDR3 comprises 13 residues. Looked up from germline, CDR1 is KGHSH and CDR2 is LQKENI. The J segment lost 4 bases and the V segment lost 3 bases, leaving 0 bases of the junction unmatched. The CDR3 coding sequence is TGTGCCAGCTCACCGACAGGGGGAGAGACCCAGTACTTC. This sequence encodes CASSPTGGETQYF.